What follows are 17 T cell receptor beta chains derived from one specimen sequenced in a study of control samples from healthy donors and cancer patients. Only in-frame clones appear in the TCRdb table, and some are missing; sequencing was by immunoSEQ multiplex PCR. The sample lists 95,000 to 150,000 clones; about nine tenths were seen once. The sequencing input was blood. The receptors stem from a woman aged 18-29 years in good health.

This chain connects TRBV28 to TRBJ2-1; TRBD1 or TRBD2 may be the D gene (6 bases each). CDR3 length: 16 amino acids. Germline CDR1 MDHEN, CDR2 SYDVKM. V was pared by 3 bases and J by 4 bases, with 16 bases between. The CDR3 loop is CASSFVGSGTYNEQFF. Here the CDR3 DNA reads TGTGCCAGCAGTTTTGTCGGGAGTGGGACATACAATGAGCAGTTCTTC.

The J gene is TRBJ2-1, the V gene TRBV5-1; no clear D gene. Germline V lookup: CDR1 SGHRS, CDR2 YFSETQ. Trimming took 4 bases from V and 4 from J, leaving 15 bases between them. The CDR3 runs 15 residues. The DNA of the CDR3 is TGCGCCAGCAGCATTGGGGTTATTTATTACAATGAGCAGTTCTTC. Residues: CASSIGVIYYNEQFF.

The count of this clone is one. The rearrangement uses TRBV18 and TRBJ2-3; D ambiguous. Per the germline V gene, CDR1 is KGHSH and CDR2 is LQKENI. CDR3 length: 13 residues. V lost 1 base and J lost 4, with 6 bases in between. The CDR3 is CASSPQQADTQYF. The CDR3 DNA is TGTGCCAGCTCACCACAGCAGGCAGATACGCAGTATTTT.

V is TRBV2 and J is TRBJ1-5, with a tentative D call TRBD1 (6 bases). V lost 10 bases, J lost 4 bases, and 14 bases lay in between. The germline gives CDR1 SNHLY, CDR2 FYNNEI. The CDR3 spans 13 residues. CDR3 sequence reads: CAITQGSNQPQHF. The CDR3 DNA sequence: TGTGCCATAACACAGGGCTCGAATCAGCCCCAGCATTTT.

The chain couples TRBV4-2 to TRBJ2-4; D perhaps matches TRBD1 (5 bases). The V and J ends lost 1 base and 0 bases respectively, with 7 bases between them. Germline CDR1 is LGHNA and CDR2 is YNFKEQ. The CDR3 extends over 15 amino acids. This CDR3 reads CASSQGGRAKNIQYF. The CDR3 coding sequence is TGTGCCAGCAGCCAAGGGGGCAGAGCCAAAAACATTCAGTACTTC.

CDR3 sequence reads: CASSLATTGEAFF. CDR3 nucleotides: TGTGCCAGCAGCTTAGCAACCACTGGTGAAGCTTTCTTT. The genes are TRBV7-8 and TRBJ1-1; D call uncertain. The CDR3 loop spans 13 amino acids. The germline V gene encodes CDR1 SGHVS and CDR2 FQNEAQ. The germline V and J ends were trimmed by 0 bases and 7 bases, with 9 bases remaining between them.

CDR3 residues: CASSIGGDTQYF. CDR3 sequence (DNA): TGTGCCAGCAGCATTGGGGGGGATACGCAGTATTTT. The genes are TRBV2 and TRBJ2-3; D is possibly TRBD2 (6 bases). Germline CDR1 SNHLY, CDR2 FYNNEI. V was clipped by 6 bases and J by 6 bases, with 10 bases between them. The CDR3 spans 12 residues.

This chain uses TRBV13 with TRBJ2-3, with D uncertain. Germline CDR1 PRHDT, CDR2 FYEKMQ (reference sequence). This CDR3 is 12 amino acids long. Between the trimmed V and J ends, which lost 7 bases and 1 base, there was a span of 6 bases. The CDR3 nucleotides read TGTGCCAGCACGTGGGGCACAGATACGCAGTATTTT. This gives the protein CASTWGTDTQYF.

The rearrangement uses TRBV5-5 and TRBJ2-7; D unresolved. The CDR3 is made up of 16 amino acids. Germline V lookup: CDR1 SGHKS, CDR2 YYEKEE (reference sequence). The V end lost 4 bases, the J end lost 2 bases, and 19 bases lay between the germline ends. CDR3 sequence (DNA): TGTGCCAGCAGCGAACAGACCCAGATACACACCTACGAGCAGTACTTC. Residues: CASSEQTQIHTYEQYF.

The chain couples TRBV6-5 to TRBJ2-1, with 8 bases lining up with TRBD2. The germline V gene encodes CDR1 MNHEY and CDR2 SVGAGI. The J segment lost 5 bases and the V segment lost 6 bases, leaving 9 bases of the junction unmatched. This CDR3 is 15 amino acids long. This CDR3 is CASSPGGSLDNEQFF. The CDR3 bases are TGTGCCAGCAGCCCGGGAGGGTCCTTAGACAATGAGCAGTTCTTC.

The rearrangement uses TRBV27 and TRBJ2-7; TRBD2 is a possible D gene (7 bases). V lost 6 bases and J lost 6, with 21 bases in between. CDR1 is MNHEY, CDR2 SMNVEV, per germline (reference sequence). The length of the CDR3 is 15 residues. The CDR3: CASRNRWGGGREQYF. CDR3 DNA: TGTGCCAGCAGAAACCGGTGGGGGGGCGGTCGCGAGCAGTACTTC.

J is TRBJ1-1 and V is TRBV28, with D possibly being TRBD1 (6 bases). Germline assignment: CDR1 MDHEN and CDR2 SYDVKM. The length of the CDR3 is 11 residues. With 5 bases removed from V and 6 bases from J, the gap between germline ends came to 7 bases. The CDR3 protein is CASSNRAEAFF. For the CDR3, the DNA is TGTGCCAGCAGTAACAGGGCTGAAGCTTTCTTT.

This clone was observed a handful of times. V is TRBV3-1 (or the pseudogene TRBV3-2) and J is TRBJ2-7; the D gene is possibly TRBD2 (6 bases). V was cut by 4 bases and J by 2 bases, with 21 bases left in between. This CDR3 has 17 amino acids. CDR1 is LGHDT and CDR2 is YNNKEL in the germline V gene (reference sequence). The CDR3 region is CASSPRLVSETPYEQYF. The DNA of the CDR3 is TGTGCCAGCAGCCCTCGACTAGTTTCGGAAACCCCCTACGAGCAGTACTTC.

A few counts support this clone. This rearrangement joins TRBV9 to TRBJ2-5, with 15 bases identical to TRBD2. J was trimmed by 2 bases and V by 4 bases; bases with no gene match: 6. Germline loops: CDR1 SGDLS, CDR2 YYNGEE. CDR3 length equals 17 residues. CDR3 residues: CASSPGTSGGLQETQYF. CDR3 sequence (DNA): TGTGCCAGCAGCCCCGGGACTAGCGGGGGGCTACAAGAGACCCAGTACTTC.

This rearrangement joins TRBV6-2 or TRBV6-3 to TRBJ1-5, with 8 nucleotides matching TRBD1. V shed 2 bases and J 1 base; nucleotides not matched to a gene: 10. Germline CDR1 MNHEY, CDR2 SVGEGT. This CDR3 region has 18 residues. The CDR3 DNA is TGTGCCAGCAGTTACCACACAGGGGGGCCCTTGAGCAATCAGCCCCAGCATTTT. It specifies CASSYHTGGPLSNQPQHF.

The chain joins TRBV6-5 to TRBJ2-7; D is unresolved. The length of the CDR3 is 15 residues. Trimming removed 5 bases at V and 4 bases at J, with 18 bases between. Germline V gene sequence: CDR1 MNHEY, CDR2 SVGAGI. CDR3 in amino acids: CASSPSRPDGYEQYF. As DNA, the CDR3 is TGTGCCAGCAGTCCCTCCAGGCCAGACGGTTACGAGCAGTACTTC.

The chain employs TRBV28 and TRBJ1-5; D is possibly TRBD1 (6 bases). The germline gives CDR1 MDHEN, CDR2 SYDVKM. Trimming took 2 bases from V and 0 from J, leaving 17 bases between them. This CDR3 has 18 amino acids. The CDR3 DNA is TGTGCCAGCAGTTTAACCCTACAGGGACAATTTAGCAATCAGCCCCAGCATTTT. Its translation: CASSLTLQGQFSNQPQHF.